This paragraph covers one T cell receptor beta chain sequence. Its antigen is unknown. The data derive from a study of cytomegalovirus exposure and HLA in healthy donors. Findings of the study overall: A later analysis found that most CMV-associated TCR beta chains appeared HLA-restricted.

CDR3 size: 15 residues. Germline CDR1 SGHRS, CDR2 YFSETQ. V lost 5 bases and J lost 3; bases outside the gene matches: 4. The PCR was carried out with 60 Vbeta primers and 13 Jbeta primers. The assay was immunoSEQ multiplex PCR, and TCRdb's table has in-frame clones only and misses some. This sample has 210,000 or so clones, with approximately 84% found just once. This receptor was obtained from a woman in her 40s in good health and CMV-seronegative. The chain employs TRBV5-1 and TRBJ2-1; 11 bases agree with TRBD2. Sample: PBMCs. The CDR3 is CASSPGLADYNEQFF. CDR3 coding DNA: TGCGCCAGCAGTCCGGGACTAGCGGACTACAATGAGCAGTTCTTC.